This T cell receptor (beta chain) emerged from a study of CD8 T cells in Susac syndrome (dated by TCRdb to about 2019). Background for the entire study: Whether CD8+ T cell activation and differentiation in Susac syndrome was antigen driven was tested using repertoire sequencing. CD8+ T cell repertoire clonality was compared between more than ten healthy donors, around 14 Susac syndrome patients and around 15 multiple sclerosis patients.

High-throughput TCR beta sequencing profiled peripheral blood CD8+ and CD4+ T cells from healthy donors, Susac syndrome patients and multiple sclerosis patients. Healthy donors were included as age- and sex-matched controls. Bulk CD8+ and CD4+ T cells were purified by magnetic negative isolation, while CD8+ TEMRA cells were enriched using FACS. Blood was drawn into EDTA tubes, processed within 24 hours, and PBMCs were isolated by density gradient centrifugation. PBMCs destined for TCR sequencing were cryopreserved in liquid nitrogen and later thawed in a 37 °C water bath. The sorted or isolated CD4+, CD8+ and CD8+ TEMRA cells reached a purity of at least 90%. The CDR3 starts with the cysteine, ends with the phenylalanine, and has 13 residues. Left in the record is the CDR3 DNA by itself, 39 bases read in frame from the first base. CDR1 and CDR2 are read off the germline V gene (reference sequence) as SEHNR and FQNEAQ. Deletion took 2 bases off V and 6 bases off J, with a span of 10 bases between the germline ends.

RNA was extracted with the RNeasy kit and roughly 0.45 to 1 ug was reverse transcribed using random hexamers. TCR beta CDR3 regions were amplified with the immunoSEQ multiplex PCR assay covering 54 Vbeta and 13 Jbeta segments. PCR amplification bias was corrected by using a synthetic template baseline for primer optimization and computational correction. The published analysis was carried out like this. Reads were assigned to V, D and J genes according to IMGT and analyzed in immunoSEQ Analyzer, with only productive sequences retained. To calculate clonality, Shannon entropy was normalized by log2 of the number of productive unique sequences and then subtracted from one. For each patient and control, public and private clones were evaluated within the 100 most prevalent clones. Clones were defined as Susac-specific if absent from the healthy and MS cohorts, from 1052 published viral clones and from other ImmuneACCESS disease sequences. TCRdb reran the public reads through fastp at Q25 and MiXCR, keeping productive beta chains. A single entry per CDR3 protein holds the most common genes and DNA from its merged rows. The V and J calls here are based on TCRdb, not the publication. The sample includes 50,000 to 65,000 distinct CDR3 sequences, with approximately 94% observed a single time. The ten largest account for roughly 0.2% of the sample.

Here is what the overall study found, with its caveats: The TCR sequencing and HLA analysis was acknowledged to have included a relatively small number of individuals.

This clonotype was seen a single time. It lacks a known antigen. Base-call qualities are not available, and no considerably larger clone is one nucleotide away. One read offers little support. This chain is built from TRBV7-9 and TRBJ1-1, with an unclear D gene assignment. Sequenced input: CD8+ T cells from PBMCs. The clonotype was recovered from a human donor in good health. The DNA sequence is TGTGCCAGCAGCTTACTTGCCCGCTCTGAAGCTTTCTTT. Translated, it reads CASSLLARSEAFF.